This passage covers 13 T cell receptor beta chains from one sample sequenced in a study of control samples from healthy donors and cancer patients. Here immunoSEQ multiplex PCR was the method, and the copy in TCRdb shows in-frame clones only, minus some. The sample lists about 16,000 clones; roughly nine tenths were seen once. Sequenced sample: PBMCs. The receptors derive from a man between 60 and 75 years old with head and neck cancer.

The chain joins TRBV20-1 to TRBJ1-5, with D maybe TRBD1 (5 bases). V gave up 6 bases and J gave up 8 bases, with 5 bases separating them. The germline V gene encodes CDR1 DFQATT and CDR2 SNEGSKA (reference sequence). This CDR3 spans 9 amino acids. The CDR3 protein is CSAGEPQHF. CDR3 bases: TGCAGTGCGGGGGAGCCCCAGCATTTT.

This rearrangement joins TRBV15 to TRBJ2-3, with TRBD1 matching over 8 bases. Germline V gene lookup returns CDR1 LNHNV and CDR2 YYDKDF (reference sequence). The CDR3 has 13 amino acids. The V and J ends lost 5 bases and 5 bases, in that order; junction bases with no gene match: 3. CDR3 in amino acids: CATSQQGGDTQYF. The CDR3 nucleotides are TGTGCCACCAGCCAACAGGGGGGAGATACGCAGTATTTT. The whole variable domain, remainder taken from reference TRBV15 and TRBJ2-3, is DAMVIQNPRYQVTQFGKPVTLSCSQTLNHNVMYWYQQKSSQAPKLLFHYYDKDFNNEADTPDNFQSRRPNTSFCFLDIRSPGLGDTAMYLCATSQQGGDTQYFGPGTRLTVL.

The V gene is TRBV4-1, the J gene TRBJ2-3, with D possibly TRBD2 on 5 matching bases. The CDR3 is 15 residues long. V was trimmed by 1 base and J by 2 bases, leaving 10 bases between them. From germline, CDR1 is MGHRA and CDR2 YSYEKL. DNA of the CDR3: TGCGCCAGCAGCCAAGGCGCGGGCTACACAGATACGCAGTATTTT. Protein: CASSQGAGYTDTQYF.

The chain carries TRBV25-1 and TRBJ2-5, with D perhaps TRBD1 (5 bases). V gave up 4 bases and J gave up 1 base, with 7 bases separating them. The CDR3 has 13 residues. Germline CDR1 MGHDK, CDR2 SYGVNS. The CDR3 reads CASSVDSQETQYF. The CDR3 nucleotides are TGTGCCAGCAGTGTTGACAGCCAAGAGACCCAGTACTTC.

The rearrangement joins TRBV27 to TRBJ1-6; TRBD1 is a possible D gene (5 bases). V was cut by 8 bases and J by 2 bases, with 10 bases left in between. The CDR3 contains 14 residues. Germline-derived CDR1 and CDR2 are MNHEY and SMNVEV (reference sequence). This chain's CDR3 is CASGYRTYNSPLHF. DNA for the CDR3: TGTGCCAGCGGGTACAGGACCTATAATTCACCCCTCCACTTT.

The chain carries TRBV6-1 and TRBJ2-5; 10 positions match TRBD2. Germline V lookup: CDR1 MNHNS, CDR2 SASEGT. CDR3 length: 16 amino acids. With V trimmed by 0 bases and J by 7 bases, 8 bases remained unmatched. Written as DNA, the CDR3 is TGTGCCAGCAGTGAAGCCAGAGCGGGGGGGCGCGGGACCCAGTACTTC. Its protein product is CASSEARAGGRGTQYF.

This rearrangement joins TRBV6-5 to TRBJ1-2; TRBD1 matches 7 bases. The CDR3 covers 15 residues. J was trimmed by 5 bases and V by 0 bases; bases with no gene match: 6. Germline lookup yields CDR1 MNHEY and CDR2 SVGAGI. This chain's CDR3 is CASSYSEGAIYGYTF. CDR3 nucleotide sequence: TGTGCCAGCAGTTACTCGGAGGGGGCCATATATGGCTACACCTTC.

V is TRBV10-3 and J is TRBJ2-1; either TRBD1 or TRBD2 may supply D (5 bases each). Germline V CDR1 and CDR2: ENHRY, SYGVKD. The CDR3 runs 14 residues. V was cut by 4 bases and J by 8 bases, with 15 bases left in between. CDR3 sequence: CAISVGVGLDEQFF. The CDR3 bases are TGTGCCATCAGTGTGGGGGTAGGTCTGGATGAGCAGTTCTTC.

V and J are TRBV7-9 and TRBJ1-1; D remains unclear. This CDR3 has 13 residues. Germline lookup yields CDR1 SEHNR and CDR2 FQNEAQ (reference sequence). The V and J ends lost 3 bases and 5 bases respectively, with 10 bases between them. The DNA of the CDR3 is TGTGCCAGCAGCTTGGGAGGGTCGACTGAAGCTTTCTTT. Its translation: CASSLGGSTEAFF.

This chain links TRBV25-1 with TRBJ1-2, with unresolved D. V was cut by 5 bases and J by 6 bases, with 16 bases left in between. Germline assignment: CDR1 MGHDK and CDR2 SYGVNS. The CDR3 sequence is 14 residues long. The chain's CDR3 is CASSPQTRQDGYTF. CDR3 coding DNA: TGTGCCAGCAGTCCCCAGACCCGCCAGGATGGCTACACCTTC.

The CDR3 nucleotides are TGTGCCAGCAGCTTGGTGGATCAGCCCCAGCATTTT. Amino acid sequence: CASSLVDQPQHF. This chain joins TRBV7-9 and TRBJ1-5; no clear D. The CDR3 has 12 residues. The V gene's germline CDR1 is SEHNR and CDR2 FQNEAQ (reference sequence). V gave up 3 bases and J gave up 5 bases, with 5 bases separating them. Looking up the rest from reference TRBV7-9 and TRBJ1-5 gives the full variable domain: DTGVSQNPRHKITKRGQNVTFRCDPISEHNRLYWYRQTLGQGPEFLTYFQNEAQLEKSRLLSDRFSAERPKGSFSTLEIQRTEQGDSAMYLCASSLVDQPQHFGDGTRLSIL.

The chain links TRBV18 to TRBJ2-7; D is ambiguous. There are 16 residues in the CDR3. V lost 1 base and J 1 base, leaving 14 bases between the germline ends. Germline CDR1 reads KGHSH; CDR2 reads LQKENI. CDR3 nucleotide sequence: TGTGCCAGCTCACCACAGGTTACTCTCACTTCCTACGAGCAGTACTTC. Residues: CASSPQVTLTSYEQYF.

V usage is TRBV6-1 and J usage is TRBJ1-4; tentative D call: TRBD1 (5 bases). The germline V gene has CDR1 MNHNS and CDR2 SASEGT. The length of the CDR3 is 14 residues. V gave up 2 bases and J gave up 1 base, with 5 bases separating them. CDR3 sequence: CASSERGTNEKLFF. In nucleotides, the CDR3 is TGTGCCAGCAGTGAAAGGGGAACTAATGAAAAACTGTTTTTT.